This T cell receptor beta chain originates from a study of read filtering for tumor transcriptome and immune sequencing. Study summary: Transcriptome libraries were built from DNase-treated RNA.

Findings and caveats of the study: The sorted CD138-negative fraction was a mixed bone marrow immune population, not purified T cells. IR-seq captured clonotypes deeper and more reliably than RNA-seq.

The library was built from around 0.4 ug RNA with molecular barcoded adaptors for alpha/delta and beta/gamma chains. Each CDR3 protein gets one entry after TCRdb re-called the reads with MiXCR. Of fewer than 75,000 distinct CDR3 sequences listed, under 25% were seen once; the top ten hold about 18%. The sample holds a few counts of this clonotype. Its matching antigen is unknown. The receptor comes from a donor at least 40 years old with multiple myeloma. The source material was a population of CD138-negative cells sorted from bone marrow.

As DNA, the CDR3 is TGTGCCAGCAGCACCCGACGCTCTGGACAGGGGATAGGAGAGACCCAGTACTTC. Its translation: CASSTRRSGQGIGETQYF. V and J are TRBV11-2 and TRBJ2-5; 9 bases agree with TRBD1. V dropped 5 bases and J dropped 4; count of bases not matched to a gene: 17. This CDR3 is built from 18 residues. Germline V lookup: CDR1 SGHAT, CDR2 FQNNGV.